Listed here are 19 T cell receptor beta chains from one sample, sequenced in a study of blood T cells in healthy people across ages. PCR was performed a second time for about 6 to 12 cycles using a sample-barcoded 5' primer and a J-beta primer mix. TCRdb independently ran MiXCR on the 5' RACE reads; one entry per CDR3 protein. The table has hundreds of thousands of distinct CDR3 sequences, about 47% seen once. Sequencing used blood. The receptor source for this set is a man at least 80 years old in good health.

The chain joins TRBV20-1 to TRBJ2-4; a weak D match, TRBD2 (6 bases). The DNA matches TRBJ2-5 better at its end, which makes the J call doubtful. This CDR3 region has 11 residues. The germline V gene has CDR1 DFQATT and CDR2 SNEGSKA (reference sequence). The CDR3 sequence: CSAAGPETQYF. For the CDR3, the DNA is TGCAGTGCTGCGGGACCCGAGACCCAGTACTTC.

This clonotype appeared a few times. The chain is built from TRBV18 and TRBJ2-4; 10 bases fit TRBD1. Germline assignment: CDR1 KGHSH and CDR2 LQKENI. CDR3 size: 17 residues. V trimming: 3 bases; J trimming: 6 bases; junction bases outside the gene matches: 11. The CDR3: CASSPSGTGDSGNIQYF. CDR3 in DNA: TGTGCCAGCTCACCTTCCGGGACAGGGGACTCAGGAAACATTCAGTACTTC.

This clonotype was counted a few times. The chain uses TRBV9 and TRBJ2-1; TRBD1 is a possible D gene (5 bases). Between the trimmed V and J ends, which lost 0 bases and 8 bases, there was a span of 15 bases. The CDR3 has 15 residues. Germline values: CDR1 SGDLS, CDR2 YYNGEE. The CDR3 sequence: CASSVEADSVDEQFF. The CDR3 coding sequence is TGTGCCAGCAGCGTAGAGGCAGACAGTGTGGATGAGCAGTTCTTC.

Many counts were recorded for this clonotype. The rearrangement links TRBV29-1 to TRBJ1-2, with 10 positions matching TRBD1. The germline V gene encodes CDR1 SQVTM and CDR2 ANQGSEA. Trimming cost V 6 bases and J 2 bases; bases outside gene matches: 3. CDR3 size: 13 residues. CDR3 DNA sequence: TGCAGCGTCTCGACAGGGGGCAACTATGGCTACACCTTC. This gives the protein CSVSTGGNYGYTF.

This rearrangement joins TRBV7-9 to TRBJ1-2, with a tentative D call TRBD1 (6 bases). The CDR3 is made up of 16 amino acids. V was clipped by 5 bases and J by 4 bases, with 20 bases between them. CDR1 SEHNR and CDR2 FQNEAQ come from the germline V gene (reference sequence). The CDR3 loop is CASSPTRVQGTYGYTF. The DNA of the CDR3 is TGTGCCAGCAGCCCGACTCGGGTGCAGGGGACCTATGGCTACACCTTC.

A single count supports this clonotype. This may arise from a read error, as a much more abundant clone is one base away. The chain is built from TRBV10-3 and TRBJ2-1, with 11 bases matching TRBD2. Germline values: CDR1 ENHRY, CDR2 SYGVKD. V trimming: 5 bases; J trimming: 6 bases; junction bases outside the gene matches: 6. CDR3 length: 15 residues. CDR3 DNA sequence: TGTGCCATCAGTTATAGCGGGAGGGGCTCCAATGAGCAGTTCTTC. Its protein is CAISYSGRGSNEQFF.

The gene calls are TRBV28 and TRBJ1-1; 9 bases match TRBD1. Germline loops: CDR1 MDHEN, CDR2 SYDVKM. The CDR3 spans 14 residues. Trimming at V came to 5 bases and at J to 3 bases, leaving 4 bases not matched to a gene. Here the CDR3 reads CASSRDRDDTEAFF. In nucleotides, the CDR3 is TGTGCCAGCAGTCGGGACAGGGACGACACTGAAGCTTTCTTT.

This clonotype was seen once. The chain couples TRBV20-1 to TRBJ1-5; weak D call: TRBD1 (6 bases). V gave up 4 bases and J gave up 0 bases, with 10 bases separating them. The CDR3 has 14 residues. The germline gives CDR1 DFQATT, CDR2 SNEGSKA (reference sequence). CDR3 bases: TGCAGTGCTACCCCGGACAGTAGCAATCAGCCCCAGCATTTT. Its protein is CSATPDSSNQPQHF.

The chain is built from TRBV29-1 and TRBJ2-1; 7 bases align to TRBD1. The DNA matches TRBJ2-7 better at its end, which makes the J call doubtful. CDR3 length equals 13 residues. In germline, CDR1 is SQVTM, CDR2 ANQGSEA. For the CDR3, the DNA is TGCAGCGTTGAAGGGGACAGAGGCAAGGAGCAGTACTTC. Its protein is CSVEGDRGKEQYF.

The CDR3 DNA is TGTGCCATCAGTGATTCGGAGGATGAGACCCAGTACTTC. This translates into CAISDSEDETQYF. J is TRBJ2-5 and V is TRBV10-3; weak D call: TRBD2 (5 bases). Germline V gene lookup returns CDR1 ENHRY and CDR2 SYGVKD. The CDR3 extends over 13 amino acids. V lost 3 bases to trimming and J lost 5 bases, with 10 bases between them.

The chain links TRBV5-1 to TRBJ2-5; D call uncertain. The germline CDR1 and CDR2 sequences are SGHRS and YFSETQ. Trimming left V 4 bases short and J 1 base short, with 11 bases between. The CDR3 runs to 14 residues. The DNA of the CDR3 is TGCGCCAGCAGCGCGGAGCCGACCCAAGAGACCCAGTACTTC. Protein sequence: CASSAEPTQETQYF. Filled out from reference TRBV5-1 and TRBJ2-5, the complete variable domain reads KAGVTQTPRYLIKTRGQQVTLSCSPISGHRSVSWYQQTPGQGLQFLFEYFSETQRNKGNFPGRFSGRQFSNSRSEMNVSTLELGDSALYLCASSAEPTQETQYFGPGTRLLVL.

This clonotype was observed once. The chain carries TRBV5-5 and TRBJ1-1; D is unresolved. Germline assignment: CDR1 SGHKS and CDR2 YYEKEE (reference sequence). CDR3 length: 15 amino acids. Trimming stripped 0 bases from V and 3 bases from J, with 12 bases between. CDR3 residues: CASSLELDRYTEAFF. As DNA, the CDR3 is TGTGCCAGCAGCTTGGAACTAGATAGGTACACTGAAGCTTTCTTT.

This rearrangement joins TRBV4-2 to TRBJ1-5; perhaps TRBD1 as D (6 bases). Trimming pared 3 bases from V and 6 bases from J, leaving 21 bases between. Germline V gene sequence: CDR1 LGHNA, CDR2 YNFKEQ. This CDR3 is 17 amino acids long. The CDR3 DNA reads TGTGCCAGCAGCCAGCGCGGTCCCAGGGGAGATGGTCAGCCCCAGCATTTT. It translates to CASSQRGPRGDGQPQHF.

This clonotype came up a few times. The J gene is TRBJ2-5, the V gene TRBV6-6; 8 bases map to TRBD1. This CDR3 comprises 14 residues. The germline CDR1 and CDR2 sequences are MNHNY and SVGAGI (reference sequence). Trimming removed 7 bases from V and 1 base from J; junction bases left unmatched: 5. The CDR3 region has the DNA TGTGCCAGCACTTTCGACAGGGGCCAAGAGACCCAGTACTTC. It yields the protein CASTFDRGQETQYF.

The chain links TRBV3-1 to TRBJ1-2; D is uncertain. There are 14 residues in the CDR3. Trimming left V 0 bases short and J 1 base short, with 6 bases between. The germline gives CDR1 LGHDT, CDR2 YNNKEL (reference sequence). The CDR3 sequence: CASSQDLGNYGYTF. In DNA form, the CDR3 reads TGTGCCAGCAGCCAAGATCTCGGTAACTATGGCTACACCTTC.

The chain joins TRBV20-1 to TRBJ2-2, with 12 bases matching TRBD2. With 0 bases clipped from V and 6 bases from J, the junction kept 8 bases outside the gene matches. Germline-derived CDR1 and CDR2 are DFQATT and SNEGSKA (reference sequence). This CDR3 contains 17 residues. CDR3 protein: CSARDGRLAGGSGELFF. The CDR3 DNA follows: TGCAGTGCTAGAGATGGTCGCCTAGCGGGAGGGTCCGGGGAGCTGTTTTTT.

CDR3 loop: CAISATASGANVLTF. The CDR3 DNA reads TGTGCCATCAGTGCGACGGCATCTGGGGCCAACGTCCTGACTTTC. The rearrangement joins TRBV10-3 to TRBJ2-6, with D unclear. Between the trimmed V and J ends, which lost 4 bases and 1 base, there was a span of 8 bases. CDR1 ENHRY and CDR2 SYGVKD come from the germline V gene. The length of the CDR3 is 15 residues.

The chain joins TRBV7-2 to TRBJ2-7; D uncertain. CDR1 is SGHTA, CDR2 FQGNSA, per germline. This CDR3 contains 12 residues. V was cut by 1 base and J by 6 bases, with 7 bases left in between. The CDR3 DNA follows: TGTGCCAGCAGCTTAGTCCCGGGCGAGCAGTACTTC. Translating gives CASSLVPGEQYF.

V usage is TRBV2 and J usage is TRBJ2-7; no reliable D call. The end of the DNA aligns better with TRBJ2-5, so the J call may be wrong. CDR3 length: 11 residues. Per the germline V gene, CDR1 is SNHLY and CDR2 is FYNNEI. The DNA for the CDR3 is TGTGCCAGCCGGACCAGTGGGACCCAGTACTTC. This gives the protein CASRTSGTQYF.